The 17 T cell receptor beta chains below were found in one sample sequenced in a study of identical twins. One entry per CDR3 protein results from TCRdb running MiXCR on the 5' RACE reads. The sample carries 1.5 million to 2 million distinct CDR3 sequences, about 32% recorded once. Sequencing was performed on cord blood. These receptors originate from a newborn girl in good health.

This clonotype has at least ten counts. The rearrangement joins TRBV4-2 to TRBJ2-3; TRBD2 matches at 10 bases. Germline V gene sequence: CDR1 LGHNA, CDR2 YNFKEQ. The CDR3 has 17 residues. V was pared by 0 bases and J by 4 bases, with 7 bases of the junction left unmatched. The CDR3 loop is CASSQDSPSGRSDTQYF. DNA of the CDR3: TGTGCCAGCAGCCAAGATAGTCCTAGCGGGAGATCAGATACGCAGTATTTT.

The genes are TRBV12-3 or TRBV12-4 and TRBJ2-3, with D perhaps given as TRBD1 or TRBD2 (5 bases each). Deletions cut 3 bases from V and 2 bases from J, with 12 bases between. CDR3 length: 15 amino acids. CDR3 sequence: CASSLGPGVTDTQYF. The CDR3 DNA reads TGTGCCAGCAGTTTGGGGCCCGGGGTCACAGATACGCAGTATTTT.

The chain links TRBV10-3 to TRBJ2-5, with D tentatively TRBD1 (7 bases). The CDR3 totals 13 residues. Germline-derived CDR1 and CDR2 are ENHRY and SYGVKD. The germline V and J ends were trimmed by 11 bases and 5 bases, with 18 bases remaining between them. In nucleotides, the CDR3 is TGTGCCTCCAAGTATCCAGGGGGGGAGACCCAGTACTTC. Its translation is CASKYPGGETQYF.

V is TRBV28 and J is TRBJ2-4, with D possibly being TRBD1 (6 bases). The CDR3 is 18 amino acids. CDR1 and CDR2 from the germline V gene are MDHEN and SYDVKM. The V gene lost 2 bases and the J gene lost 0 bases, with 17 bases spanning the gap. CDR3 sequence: CASSLTGKAHLAKNIQYF. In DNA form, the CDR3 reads TGTGCCAGCAGTTTAACAGGGAAAGCTCACCTAGCCAAAAACATTCAGTACTTC.

The CDR3 reads CASKSGGTGELFF. The CDR3 DNA sequence: TGCGCCAGCAAGTCGGGCGGAACCGGGGAGCTGTTTTTT. V is TRBV5-1 and J is TRBJ2-2, with D hard to call. Trimming took 6 bases from V and 5 from J, leaving 11 bases between them. From germline, CDR1 is SGHRS and CDR2 YFSETQ. The CDR3 covers 13 residues.

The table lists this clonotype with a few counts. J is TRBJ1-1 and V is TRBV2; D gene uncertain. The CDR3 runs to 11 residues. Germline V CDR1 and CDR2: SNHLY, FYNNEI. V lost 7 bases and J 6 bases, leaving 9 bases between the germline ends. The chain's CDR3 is CASTRAPEAFF. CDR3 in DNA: TGTGCCAGCACCCGGGCCCCTGAAGCTTTCTTT.

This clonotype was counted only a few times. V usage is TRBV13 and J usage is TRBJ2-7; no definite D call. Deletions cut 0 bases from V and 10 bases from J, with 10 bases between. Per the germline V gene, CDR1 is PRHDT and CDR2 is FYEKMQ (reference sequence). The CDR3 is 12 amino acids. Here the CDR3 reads CASSLGGRVQYF. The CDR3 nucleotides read TGTGCCAGCAGCTTAGGCGGACGTGTACAGTACTTC.

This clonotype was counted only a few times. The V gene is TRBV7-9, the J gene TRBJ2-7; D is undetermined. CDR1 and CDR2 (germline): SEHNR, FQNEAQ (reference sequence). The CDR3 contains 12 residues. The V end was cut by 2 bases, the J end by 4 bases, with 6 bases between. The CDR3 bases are TGTGCCAGCAGCTTATGGCAATACGAGCAGTACTTC. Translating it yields CASSLWQYEQYF.

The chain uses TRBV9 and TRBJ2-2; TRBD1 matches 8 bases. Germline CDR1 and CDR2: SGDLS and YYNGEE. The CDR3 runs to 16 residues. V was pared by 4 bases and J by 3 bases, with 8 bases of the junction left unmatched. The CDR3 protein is CASSITGGTYTGELFF. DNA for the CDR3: TGTGCCAGCAGCATAACAGGGGGGACGTACACCGGGGAGCTGTTTTTT.

The CDR3 DNA reads as TGCAGCGTTGAAGTTGGTCAGGGCGCTGGGAACACCGGGGAGCTGTTTTTT. Protein: CSVEVGQGAGNTGELFF. The rearrangement uses TRBV29-1 and TRBJ2-2, with D perhaps matching TRBD1 (5 bases). CDR1 and CDR2 (germline): SQVTM, ANQGSEA. The CDR3 spans 17 residues. With 1 base removed from V and 1 base from J, the gap between germline ends came to 16 bases.

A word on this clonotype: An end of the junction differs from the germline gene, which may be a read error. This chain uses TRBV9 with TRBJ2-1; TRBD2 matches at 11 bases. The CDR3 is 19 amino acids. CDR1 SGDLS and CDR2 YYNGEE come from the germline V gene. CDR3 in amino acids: CASSWPSLSGGESCNEQFF. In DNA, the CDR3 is TGTGCCAGCAGCTGGCCATCCCTTAGCGGGGGGGAGTCCTGCAATGAGCAGTTCTTC.

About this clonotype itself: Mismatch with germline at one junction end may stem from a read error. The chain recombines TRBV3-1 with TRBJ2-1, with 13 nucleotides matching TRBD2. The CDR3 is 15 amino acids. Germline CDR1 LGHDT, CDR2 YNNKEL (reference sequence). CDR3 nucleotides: TGTGCCAGCAGCTGGACTAGCGGGAGACGAAATGAGCGGTTCTTC. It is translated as CASSWTSGRRNERFF.

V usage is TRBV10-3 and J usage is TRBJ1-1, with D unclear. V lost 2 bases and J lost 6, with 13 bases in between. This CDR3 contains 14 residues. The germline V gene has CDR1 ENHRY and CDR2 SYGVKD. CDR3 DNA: TGTGCCATCAGTGAGACATCGGCAAAGCCTGAAGCTTTCTTT. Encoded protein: CAISETSAKPEAFF.

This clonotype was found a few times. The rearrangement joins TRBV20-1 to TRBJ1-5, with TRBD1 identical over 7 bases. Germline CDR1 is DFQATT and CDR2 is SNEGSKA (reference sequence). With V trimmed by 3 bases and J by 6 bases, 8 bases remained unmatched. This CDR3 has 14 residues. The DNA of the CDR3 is TGCAGTGCTAGGGGCCACAGGGGAGGTCAGCCCCAGCATTTT. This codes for CSARGHRGGQPQHF.

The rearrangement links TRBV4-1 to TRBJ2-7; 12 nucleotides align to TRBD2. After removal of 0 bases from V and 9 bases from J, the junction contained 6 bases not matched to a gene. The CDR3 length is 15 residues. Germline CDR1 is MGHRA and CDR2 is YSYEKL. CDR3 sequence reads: CASSQDNLAGGRQYF. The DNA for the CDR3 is TGCGCCAGCAGCCAAGATAACCTAGCGGGAGGGAGGCAGTACTTC.

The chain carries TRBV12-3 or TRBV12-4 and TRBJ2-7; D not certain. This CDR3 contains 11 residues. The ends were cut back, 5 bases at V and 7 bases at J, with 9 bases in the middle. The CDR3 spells CASSNIKEQYF. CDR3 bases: TGTGCCAGCAGTAACATAAAGGAGCAGTACTTC.

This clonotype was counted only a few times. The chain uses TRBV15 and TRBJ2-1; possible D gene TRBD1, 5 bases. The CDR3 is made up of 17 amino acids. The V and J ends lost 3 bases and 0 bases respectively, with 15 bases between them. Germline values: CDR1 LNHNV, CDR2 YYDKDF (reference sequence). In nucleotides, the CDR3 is TGTGCCACCAGCAGGACAAAGGGGCAGAGCTCCTACAATGAGCAGTTCTTC. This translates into CATSRTKGQSSYNEQFF.